This T cell receptor beta chain stems from a study of blood T cell repertoires in COVID-19. Only in-frame clones appear in the TCRdb table, and some are missing; sequencing was by immunoSEQ multiplex PCR. The table has around 620,000 clones, 80% to 90% seen once. The CDR3 is made up of 16 amino acids. Per germline, CDR1 SGHRS and CDR2 YFSETQ. Germline trimming cut 2 bases from V and 2 bases from J; bases unmatched to any gene: 6. The sequenced material came from peripheral blood. The V gene is TRBV5-1, the J gene TRBJ1-5; the match to TRBD1 covers 8 bases. This receptor was identified in a young woman with acute or convalescent COVID-19. CDR3: CASSFTGGNGNQPQHF. The CDR3 coding sequence is TGCGCCAGCAGCTTCACAGGGGGGAATGGCAATCAGCCCCAGCATTTT.